Shown below are 4 T cell receptor beta chains from a single sample sequenced in a study of OX40 agonist ivuxolimab in advanced cancers. Method: immunoSEQ multiplex PCR; TCRdb's copy keeps in-frame clones and lacks some. The data contain tens of thousands of clones, about four fifths of them singletons. The specimen comprised CD4+ or CD8+ T cells sorted from blood, sampled in a trial of the OX40 agonist ivuxolimab. The receptors shown here come from an adult with an advanced solid tumor such as melanoma, head and neck, liver or kidney cancer.

Only a few counts were recorded for this clone. The chain is built from TRBV10-3 and TRBJ1-5; unclear D gene. This CDR3 spans 14 amino acids. Trimming removed 3 bases from V and 0 bases from J, with 6 bases in between. The germline V gene has CDR1 ENHRY and CDR2 SYGVKD. The CDR3 loop is CAISEQSSNQPQHF. The CDR3 coding sequence is TGTGCCATCAGTGAACAGAGTAGCAATCAGCCCCAGCATTTT.

The rearrangement uses TRBV6-5 and TRBJ1-2; 9 positions agree with TRBD1. CDR1 and CDR2 (germline): MNHEY, SVGAGI. CDR3 length: 13 residues. V lost 6 bases to trimming and J lost 7 bases; unmatched junction nucleotides: 6. The CDR3 loop reads CASRLDRGFGYTF. Here the CDR3 DNA reads TGTGCCAGCAGGTTGGACAGGGGCTTTGGCTACACCTTC.

The chain uses TRBV5-6 and TRBJ2-2; TRBD1 might be the D (6 bases). V gave up 4 bases and J gave up 3 bases, with 22 bases separating them. This CDR3 is built from 18 residues. The germline CDR1 and CDR2 sequences are SGHDT and YYEEEE. This CDR3 reads CASSPTQFRQVHTGELFF. Here the CDR3 DNA reads TGTGCCAGCAGCCCAACCCAATTTCGACAGGTTCACACCGGGGAGCTGTTTTTT.

The V gene is TRBV30, the J gene TRBJ1-2; 9 bases match TRBD1. Trimming removed 6 bases from V and 4 bases from J; junction bases left unmatched: 9. The CDR3 consists of 14 residues. Per the germline V gene, CDR1 is GTSNPN and CDR2 is SVGIG (reference sequence). The CDR3 is CACINRGRGYGYTF. CDR3 DNA: TGTGCCTGTATTAACAGGGGGCGCGGCTATGGCTACACCTTC.